This is a list of T cell receptor beta chains from one sample in a study of Ad26.COV2.S vaccination and SARS-CoV-2 variants. Profiling relied on immunoSEQ multiplex PCR, and the TCRdb table lists in-frame clones only, not all of them. The table lists roughly 300,000 clones, approximately 90% of them singletons. This sample comprised peripheral blood, obtained in a trial of Ad26.COV2.S vaccine versus placebo. The source of these receptors is a person between 18 and 59 years old who received the Ad26.COV2.S COVID-19 vaccine or a placebo. Both conserved end residues are part of each CDR3. Fields, in order: J gene, clone size, V gene, D gene, CDR3 protein, CDR3 DNA. D genes are given only for firm matches. A clone size is listed for some rows: how often the clone was seen (once, few, many), or a class if it is expanded.

TRBJ2-7 . TRBV18 TRBD2 CASSRREGLEQYF TGTGCCAGCTCACGGCGGGAGGGCCTCGAGCAGTACTTC
TRBJ2-7 . TRBV5-1 . CASSPDNKNEQYF TGCGCCAGCAGCCCGGACAATAAAAACGAGCAGTACTTC
TRBJ2-7 . TRBV13 . CASSPGRGDYEQYF TGTGCCAGCAGCCCCGGGAGAGGAGACTACGAGCAGTACTTC
TRBJ2-1 . TRBV27 . CASSESRGRYNEQFF TGTGCCAGCAGTGAGAGCAGGGGCAGATACAATGAGCAGTTCTTC
TRBJ2-7 . TRBV5-1 TRBD1 CASSLGNRGLSLEQYF TGCGCCAGCAGCTTGGGGAACAGGGGGCTTTCGTTGGAGCAGTACTTC
TRBJ1-2 . TRBV25-1 . CASSLKEGGSVLGYTF TGTGCCAGCAGCCTTAAGGAGGGAGGATCCGTCCTAGGCTACACCTTC
TRBJ1-2 few TRBV15 . CATSRDLGGYTF TGTGCCACCAGCAGAGATCTAGGAGGCTACACCTTC
TRBJ1-3 . TRBV18 TRBD1 CASSPGQVDSGNTIYF TGTGCCAGCTCACCGGGACAGGTTGACTCTGGAAACACCATATATTTT
TRBJ2-2 . TRBV30 . CAWMIKRTPFF TGTGCCTGGATGATCAAAAGGACCCCCTTTTTT
TRBJ2-3 . TRBV11-3 . CASSLSLADTQYF TGTGCCAGCAGCTTAAGTTTAGCGGATACGCAGTATTTT
TRBJ2-7 . TRBV5-6 . CASSLDGIHEQYF TGTGCCAGCAGCTTGGACGGGATCCACGAGCAGTACTTC
TRBJ2-2 . TRBV6-2/TRBV6-3 . CASSRTGELFF TGTGCCAGCAGCCGTACCGGGGAGCTGTTTTTT
TRBJ2-1 . TRBV7-3 TRBD2 CASSLMSSGTFEQFF TGTGCCAGCAGCTTAATGTCTAGCGGGACCTTTGAGCAGTTCTTC
TRBJ2-4 . TRBV7-9 . CASSLRPIGRIAKNIQYF TGTGCCAGCAGCTTACGACCCATAGGTCGGATAGCCAAAAACATTCAGTACTTC
TRBJ2-1 . TRBV7-3 TRBD1 CASSLGTGLNEQFF TGTGCCAGCAGCTTAGGGACAGGGTTGAATGAGCAGTTCTTC
TRBJ1-1 . TRBV7-3 . CASSSRGLETEAFF TGTGCCAGCAGTTCGAGGGGGTTGGAGACTGAAGCTTTCTTT